These T cell receptor beta chains were read from a single sample in a study of T cell responses to AZD1222 COVID-19 vaccine. Sequencing was performed with immunoSEQ multiplex PCR; in TCRdb, only in-frame clones are kept and a portion is missing. The sample holds 120,000 to 150,000 clones, approximately 90% seen once. The sequencing used peripheral blood, collected on day 0 of AZD1222 vaccination. The receptors here all came from an adult in good health. Each CDR3 is given with its conserved first and last residue. Each record gives: D gene, V gene, clone size, J gene, CDR3 protein, CDR3 DNA. A D gene is named only where the DNA matches it firmly. Clone sizes are given selectively: once, few, many, or a class where the clone is expanded.

D: TRBD1
V: TRBV5-1
size: NA
J: TRBJ2-7
CDR3: CASSSTRRDRTYEQYF
DNA: TGCGCCAGCAGCTCGACACGACGGGACAGAACCTACGAGCAGTACTTC

D: NA
V: TRBV7-3
size: NA
J: TRBJ1-1
CDR3: CASSSGPTNTEAFF
DNA: TGTGCCAGCAGCTCGGGGCCGACGAACACTGAAGCTTTCTTT

D: NA
V: TRBV10-1
size: NA
J: TRBJ1-1
CDR3: CASSDRVNTEAFF
DNA: TGCGCCAGCAGTGACCGAGTGAACACTGAAGCTTTCTTT

D: TRBD1
V: TRBV2
size: NA
J: TRBJ1-2
CDR3: CASREQTGGYGYTF
DNA: TGTGCCAGCAGGGAACAGACAGGGGGGTATGGCTACACCTTC

D: NA
V: TRBV5-6
size: NA
J: TRBJ1-2
CDR3: CASSGGGAGDYGYTF
DNA: TGTGCCAGCAGCGGTGGGGGGGCCGGCGACTATGGCTACACCTTC

D: NA
V: TRBV6-5
size: NA
J: TRBJ2-7
CDR3: CASSYSTGLYYEQYF
DNA: TGTGCCAGCAGTTACTCTACAGGACTTTACTACGAGCAGTACTTC

D: TRBD2
V: TRBV9
size: NA
J: TRBJ2-5
CDR3: CASSIAGGLVETQYF
DNA: TGTGCCAGCAGCATAGCGGGGGGGCTCGTAGAGACCCAGTACTTC

D: TRBD1
V: TRBV9
size: NA
J: TRBJ1-2
CDR3: CASSPGTGDYGYTF
DNA: TGTGCCAGCAGCCCAGGGACAGGGGACTATGGCTACACCTTC

D: NA
V: TRBV15
size: once
J: TRBJ1-1
CDR3: CATRKRTEAFF
DNA: TGTGCCACCAGGAAACGGACTGAAGCTTTCTTT

D: NA
V: TRBV27
size: NA
J: TRBJ2-6
CDR3: CASREGSSGANVLTF
DNA: TGTGCCAGCAGGGAGGGTAGCTCTGGGGCCAACGTCCTGACTTTC

D: NA
V: TRBV7-3
size: NA
J: TRBJ2-6
CDR3: CASSSSSGANVLTF
DNA: TGTGCCAGCAGCTCAAGCTCTGGGGCCAACGTCCTGACTTTC

D: NA
V: TRBV7-9
size: NA
J: TRBJ2-7
CDR3: CASSRVSYEQYF
DNA: TGTGCCAGCAGCCGGGTCTCCTACGAGCAGTACTTC

D: NA
V: TRBV16
size: NA
J: TRBJ1-2
CDR3: CASSLQAGGYTF
DNA: TGTGCCAGCAGCCTCCAGGCGGGAGGCTACACCTTC

D: NA
V: TRBV18
size: NA
J: TRBJ2-1
CDR3: CASSPLAVNSYNEQFF
DNA: TGTGCCAGCTCACCGTTGGCGGTAAACTCCTACAATGAGCAGTTCTTC

D: NA
V: TRBV5-4
size: once
J: TRBJ1-1
CDR3: CASSLEAGNTEAFF
DNA: TGTGCCAGCAGCTTGGAGGCAGGGAACACTGAAGCTTTCTTT

D: NA
V: TRBV10-3
size: NA
J: TRBJ1-2
CDR3: CATRGSGSNLEGYGYTF
DNA: TGTGCCACCCGAGGCTCCGGCTCAAACCTAGAAGGCTATGGCTACACCTTC

D: TRBD1
V: TRBV6-2/TRBV6-3
size: NA
J: TRBJ1-1
CDR3: CASSTGGTEAFF
DNA: TGTGCCAGCAGTACAGGGGGGACTGAAGCTTTCTTT

D: NA
V: TRBV2
size: NA
J: TRBJ1-1
CDR3: CASKGRVGTEAFF
DNA: TGTGCCAGCAAGGGCAGGGTGGGCACTGAAGCTTTCTTT

D: TRBD2
V: TRBV6-5
size: NA
J: TRBJ2-3
CDR3: CASSPVAGGAGTQYF
DNA: TGTGCCAGCAGTCCCGTAGCGGGGGGGGCAGGTACGCAGTATTTT

D: TRBD1
V: TRBV11-3
size: NA
J: TRBJ2-1
CDR3: CASSFGQGFEQFF
DNA: TGTGCCAGCAGCTTCGGACAGGGATTTGAGCAGTTCTTC

D: TRBD2
V: TRBV4-3
size: NA
J: TRBJ2-7
CDR3: CASSLAAGGAYEQYF
DNA: TGCGCCAGCAGCCTGGCGGCCGGGGGGGCGTACGAGCAGTACTTC

D: NA
V: TRBV7-9
size: once
J: TRBJ2-4
CDR3: CASSLEREWNIQYF
DNA: TGTGCCAGCAGCTTAGAAAGGGAATGGAACATTCAGTACTTC

D: NA
V: TRBV19
size: NA
J: TRBJ2-2
CDR3: CASSPSLLDTGELFF
DNA: TGTGCCAGTAGCCCCAGCCTCCTTGACACCGGGGAGCTGTTTTTT

D: NA
V: TRBV18
size: NA
J: TRBJ1-4
CDR3: CASSPPGRANEKLFF
DNA: TGTGCCAGCTCACCCCCGGGACGGGCTAATGAAAAACTGTTTTTT

D: TRBD1
V: TRBV7-9
size: NA
J: TRBJ1-2
CDR3: CASSLADRANYGYTF
DNA: TGTGCCAGCAGCTTAGCCGACAGGGCGAACTATGGCTACACCTTC

D: NA
V: TRBV20-1
size: NA
J: TRBJ1-2
CDR3: CSTNYGYTF
DNA: TGCAGTACCAACTATGGCTACACCTTC

D: NA
V: TRBV30
size: NA
J: TRBJ2-7
CDR3: CAWSVGAGEYEQYF
DNA: TGTGCCTGGAGTGTAGGGGCAGGGGAATACGAGCAGTACTTC

D: NA
V: TRBV12-5
size: NA
J: TRBJ2-5
CDR3: CASGLRLETQYF
DNA: TGTGCTAGTGGTTTGCGGCTAGAGACCCAGTACTTC

D: TRBD1
V: TRBV4-3
size: once
J: TRBJ1-2
CDR3: CASSQNYRGLRGYTF
DNA: TGCGCCAGCAGCCAAAACTACAGGGGGCTTCGGGGCTACACCTTC

D: TRBD1
V: TRBV6-5
size: NA
J: TRBJ1-5
CDR3: CASRGQYNQPQHF
DNA: TGTGCCAGCAGGGGACAGTACAATCAGCCCCAGCATTTT

D: NA
V: TRBV28
size: NA
J: TRBJ1-2
CDR3: CASSLRLYGYTF
DNA: TGTGCCAGCAGTTTGCGATTATATGGCTACACCTTC

D: TRBD1
V: TRBV9
size: NA
J: TRBJ2-3
CDR3: CASSVGLTGGSTDTQYF
DNA: TGTGCCAGCAGCGTAGGCTTGACAGGGGGAAGCACAGATACGCAGTATTTT

D: NA
V: TRBV28
size: NA
J: TRBJ2-7
CDR3: CASSFRVSYEQYF
DNA: TGTGCCAGCAGTTTCAGGGTATCCTACGAGCAGTACTTC

D: NA
V: TRBV28
size: NA
J: TRBJ1-2
CDR3: CASSFRGLDYGYTF
DNA: TGTGCCAGCAGTTTCAGGGGCCTGGACTATGGCTACACCTTC

D: NA
V: TRBV10-3
size: NA
J: TRBJ2-5
CDR3: CAISESRYKQETQYF
DNA: TGTGCCATCAGTGAGTCGCGCTATAAACAAGAGACCCAGTACTTC

D: NA
V: TRBV24-1
size: NA
J: TRBJ1-3
CDR3: CATSDPRRNTIYF
DNA: TGTGCCACCAGTGATCCAAGGCGGAACACCATATATTTT

D: NA
V: TRBV20-1
size: NA
J: TRBJ2-2
CDR3: CSASQGGNTGELFF
DNA: TGCAGTGCTAGTCAGGGAGGGAACACCGGGGAGCTGTTTTTT

D: TRBD1
V: TRBV28
size: NA
J: TRBJ2-7
CDR3: CASRGTGLGADEQYF
DNA: TGTGCCAGCAGGGGGACAGGGTTGGGAGCAGACGAGCAGTACTTC

D: NA
V: TRBV10-3
size: NA
J: TRBJ1-1
CDR3: CAISQTMNTEAFF
DNA: TGTGCCATCAGTCAAACCATGAACACTGAAGCTTTCTTT

D: NA
V: TRBV7-3
size: NA
J: TRBJ2-1
CDR3: CASSSTTGDEQFF
DNA: TGTGCCAGCAGCTCAACTACAGGTGATGAGCAGTTCTTC

D: NA
V: TRBV27
size: NA
J: TRBJ2-1
CDR3: CASSPRGVTYNEQFF
DNA: TGTGCCAGCAGTCCCCGCGGGGTGACTTACAATGAGCAGTTCTTC

D: TRBD2
V: TRBV7-9
size: NA
J: TRBJ2-5
CDR3: CASSFGTGGPETQYF
DNA: TGTGCCAGCAGCTTCGGCACGGGGGGACCAGAGACCCAGTACTTC

D: NA
V: TRBV7-9
size: NA
J: TRBJ1-2
CDR3: CASSPSTGSYGYTF
DNA: TGTGCCAGCAGCCCCTCTACGGGGAGCTATGGCTACACCTTC